This entry describes one TCR beta chain. This sample is part of a study of cytomegalovirus exposure and HLA in healthy donors. The germline CDR1 and CDR2 sequences are SGHRS and YFSETQ. This CDR3 has 16 residues. The J segment lost 9 bases and the V segment lost 4 bases, leaving 13 bases of the junction unmatched. 13 Jbeta primers and 60 Vbeta primers were used for the PCR. Using immunoSEQ multiplex PCR, the repertoire was profiled, and TCRdb retains in-frame clones only, with some absent. The table lists tens of thousands of clones, around 80% of them singletons. The sequenced sample was PBMCs. The TCR was taken from a man aged 35 to 55 in good health and CMV-seronegative. This sequence joins TRBV5-1 and TRBJ2-1; TRBD2 agrees at 10 bases. In DNA, the CDR3 is TGCGCCAGCAGCATCCGACTAGCGGGTCAAGGTAGTGAGCAGTTCTTC. This codes for CASSIRLAGQGSEQFF.